This T cell receptor (beta chain) stems from a study of blood T cell repertoires in COVID-19. At the level of the study: The samples span acute and convalescent COVID-19 from the United States, Italy and Spain.

Individuals aged roughly 18 to 95 years were recruited from roughly 22 US areas. Participants reported their clinical history, and cohort assignment relied on those reports. This CDR3 is 15 amino acids long. Germline V CDR1 and CDR2: SEHNR, FQNEAQ (reference sequence). J gave up 3 bases and V 5 bases, and 6 bases lay outside the gene matches. Under the authors' procedure: Estimation of nucleated cell counts relied on the amplification of reference gene primers. TCRdb's table, derived via immunoSEQ multiplex PCR, lists solely in-frame clones and lacks some. That table is the source of V, J and clone size, and D and trimming were worked out from the DNA. The sample records about 250,000 clones, roughly 90% being singletons.

This clonotype originated in a woman aged 45-59 years who had recovered from COVID-19. Specimen: PBMCs or T cells enriched from blood (not recorded which). This rearrangement joins TRBV7-9 to TRBJ2-3, with 9 bases lining up with TRBD2. The CDR3, as DNA: TGTGCCAGCAGCAAGCGGGAGGAGTTAACAGATACGCAGTATTTT. It translates to CASSKREELTDTQYF.